These 17 T cell receptor beta chains were sequenced from one sample in a study of blood T cell repertoires in COVID-19. TCRdb keeps only in-frame clones here, not all; method: immunoSEQ multiplex PCR. Of 290,000 or so clones detected, roughly 85% appear once; the ten largest clones hold approximately 5%. The sequencing sample was made of PBMCs or T cells enriched from blood (not recorded which). The source of these receptors is a man aged 35 to 55 who had been exposed to COVID-19.

CDR3 in amino acids: CASSSEVVRGLEAFF. For the CDR3, the DNA is TGTGCCAGCAGCTCAGAGGTGGTCAGGGGGCTCGAAGCTTTCTTT. The V call is TRBV9, the J call TRBJ1-1; 8 nucleotides match TRBD1. Germline CDR1 reads SGDLS; CDR2 reads YYNGEE. J gave up 8 bases and V 4 bases, and 13 bases lay outside the gene matches. The CDR3 is made up of 15 amino acids. The whole variable domain, remainder taken from reference TRBV9 and TRBJ1-1, is DSGVTQTPKHLITATGQRVTLRCSPRSGDLSVYWYQQSLDQGLQFLIQYYNGEERAKGNILERFSAQQFPDLHSELNLSSLELGDSALYFCASSSEVVRGLEAFFGQGTRLTVV.

The V gene is TRBV7-9, the J gene TRBJ1-4; tentatively, D is TRBD1 (6 bases). The germline CDR1 and CDR2 sequences are SEHNR and FQNEAQ (reference sequence). V lost 2 bases and J lost 8, with 12 bases in between. The CDR3 sequence is 14 residues long. CDR3 in amino acids: CASSLSGGREKLFF. CDR3 DNA: TGTGCCAGCAGCTTATCGGGGGGCCGGGAAAAACTGTTTTTT.

This clone was seen only a few times. One end of the junction is discordant with germline, which a read error may explain. This sequence joins TRBV6-5 and TRBJ2-7; 8 bases are a match to TRBD1. The CDR3 extends over 15 amino acids. Germline CDR1 is MNHEY and CDR2 is SVGAGI. The CDR3 bases are TGTGCCAGCAGTCTCCCCCCGGGGACAGGCCTCGAGGAGTACTTC. The encoded protein is CASSLPPGTGLEEYF.

This clone was observed a handful of times. The DNA for the CDR3 is TGTGCCAGCAGCTTGCTAGGGGGTAGCAATCAGCCCCAGCATTTT. This translates into CASSLLGGSNQPQHF. The chain has TRBV5-8 and TRBJ1-5; weak D call: TRBD1 (6 bases). The length of the CDR3 is 15 residues. Germline CDR1 and CDR2: SGHTS and YDEGEE. V was cut by 1 base and J by 0 bases, with 8 bases left in between.

The chain couples TRBV19 to TRBJ2-3; D is unclear. This CDR3 has 12 amino acids. Looked up from germline, CDR1 is LNHDA and CDR2 is SQIVND (reference sequence). V was clipped by 6 bases and J by 8 bases, with 12 bases between them. The CDR3 DNA sequence: TGTGCCAGTAGGGGTGGGCCAGGTACGCAGTATTTT. This sequence encodes CASRGGPGTQYF.

This clone was seen a single time. V is TRBV19 and J is TRBJ2-4; D possibly corresponds to TRBD2 (5 bases). The CDR3 loop spans 13 amino acids. V lost 5 bases and J lost 8, with 13 bases in between. The germline V gene encodes CDR1 LNHDA and CDR2 SQIVND (reference sequence). The CDR3 here is CASSVLERDIQYF. The CDR3 DNA is TGTGCCAGTAGTGTACTAGAGAGGGACATTCAGTACTTC.

There are many counts of this clone. The chain employs TRBV5-1 and TRBJ1-6; D not certain. V gave up 4 bases and J gave up 10 bases, with 15 bases separating them. CDR1 is SGHRS and CDR2 is YFSETQ in the germline V gene. The CDR3 is 14 amino acids. As DNA, the CDR3 is TGCGCCAGCAGCGCGACGGATGGAGTATCACCCCTCCACTTT. Protein product: CASSATDGVSPLHF.

This chain's CDR3 is CASSLVTGADTFF. CDR3 coding DNA: TGTGCCAGCAGCTTAGTGACAGGGGCGGATACTTTCTTT. The rearrangement joins TRBV11-3 to TRBJ1-1; TRBD1 matches 8 bases. CDR1 and CDR2 from the germline V gene are SGHNT and YENEEA. The CDR3 runs 13 residues. The J segment lost 12 bases and the V segment lost 1 base, leaving 7 bases of the junction unmatched.

The rearrangement uses TRBV30 and TRBJ1-2, with D possibly matching TRBD1 (5 bases). The V gene lost 3 bases and the J gene lost 8 bases, with 16 bases spanning the gap. Germline assignment: CDR1 GTSNPN and CDR2 SVGIG (reference sequence). This CDR3 has 13 amino acids. In DNA, the CDR3 is TGTGCCTGGAGCAGTAGGAGGGGATCGGGCTACACCTTC. Amino acid sequence: CAWSSRRGSGYTF.

This chain links TRBV24-1 with TRBJ2-1, with 7 bases lining up with TRBD1. V lost 2 bases to trimming and J lost 3 bases; unmatched junction nucleotides: 9. This CDR3 region has 17 residues. The germline gives CDR1 KGHDR, CDR2 SFDVKD. The CDR3 DNA follows: TGTGCCACCAGTGATTCCGCAGGGGGTAATCTCTACAATGAGCAGTTCTTC. It yields the protein CATSDSAGGNLYNEQFF.

This clone came up once. This sequence joins TRBV6-2 or TRBV6-3 and TRBJ2-3; 7 positions agree with TRBD1. Germline V CDR1 and CDR2: MNHEY, SVGEGT. The length of the CDR3 is 17 residues. Losses at the gene ends were 3 bases for V and 1 base for J; bases not matched to a gene: 10. The CDR3 region is CASSYTRGQVGTDTQYF. In DNA form, the CDR3 reads TGTGCCAGCAGTTATACTCGAGGACAGGTTGGCACAGATACGCAGTATTTT.

V and J are TRBV10-3 and TRBJ2-7; TRBD2 agrees at 8 bases. CDR1 and CDR2 from the germline V gene are ENHRY and SYGVKD. The CDR3 spans 14 residues. Trimming removed 11 bases from V and 5 bases from J; junction bases left unmatched: 14. The CDR3 here is CAHSRTSNYHEQYF. In nucleotides, the CDR3 is TGTGCCCATTCTAGGACTAGCAACTACCACGAGCAGTACTTC.

The chain couples TRBV6-5 to TRBJ1-6; TRBD1 aligns across 9 bases. CDR1 is MNHEY, CDR2 SVGAGI, per germline. The V segment lost 8 bases and the J segment 9 bases; nucleotides outside the gene matches: 5. The CDR3 covers 13 residues. CDR3 nucleotide sequence: TGTGCCAGCGGCGACAGGGGGAGTTCACCCCTCCACTTT. Translation gives CASGDRGSSPLHF.

The genes are TRBV12-3 or TRBV12-4 and TRBJ1-1; D unclear. The CDR3 sequence is 13 residues long. V was trimmed by 6 bases and J by 6 bases, leaving 14 bases between them. The CDR3 region has the DNA TGTGCCAGCAGCCAGGTGGGAGGCGCTGAAGCTTTCTTT. It specifies CASSQVGGAEAFF.

The rearrangement uses TRBV7-2 and TRBJ2-7; 14 bases are a match to TRBD2. V lost 7 bases and J lost 3; bases outside the gene matches: 17. This CDR3 is built from 19 residues. Looked up from germline, CDR1 is SGHTA and CDR2 is FQGNSA. Here the CDR3 DNA reads TGTGCCAGCACCCAAAGGGGACTAGCGGGAGCATCCTTACGCTACGAGCAGTACTTC. It specifies CASTQRGLAGASLRYEQYF. Full variable domain (remainder filled in from reference TRBV7-2 and TRBJ2-7): GAGVSQSPSNKVTEKGKDVELRCDPISGHTALYWYRQSLGQGLEFLIYFQGNSAPDKSGLPSDRFSAERTGGSVSTLTIQRTQQEDSAVYLCASTQRGLAGASLRYEQYFGPGTRLTVT.

This clone was detected only once. The chain employs TRBV18 and TRBJ2-7; D is perhaps TRBD1 (5 bases). Germline V gene sequence: CDR1 KGHSH, CDR2 LQKENI. The CDR3 is made up of 14 amino acids. V lost 6 bases and J lost 9, with 21 bases in between. For the CDR3, the DNA is TGTGCCAGCTCGCCAGACAGAGCACCTACGAGGCAGTACTTC. As protein: CASSPDRAPTRQYF.

V gene TRBV19 combines with J gene TRBJ2-7; D is uncertain. V was pared by 3 bases and J by 3 bases, with 15 bases between. The CDR3 runs 15 residues. Germline lookup yields CDR1 LNHDA and CDR2 SQIVND (reference sequence). This CDR3 is CASSISLLSDYEQYF. Written as DNA, the CDR3 is TGTGCCAGTAGTATCTCCCTCTTGAGTGACTACGAGCAGTACTTC.